The 14 T cell receptor beta chains reported below all come from one sample, sequenced in a study of blood T cells in healthy people across ages. Next came a second PCR, run for about 6 to 12 cycles, which used a sample-barcoded 5' primer along with a J-beta primer mix. TCRdb fed the 5' RACE reads into MiXCR, producing one record per CDR3 protein. The table includes about 770,000 distinct CDR3 sequences, around 42% detected once. The sequenced material came from blood. Receptor source: a man in his 60s in good health.

The chain carries TRBV18 and TRBJ2-5, with D hard to call. The CDR3 loop spans 14 amino acids. The germline gives CDR1 KGHSH, CDR2 LQKENI. Between the trimmed V and J ends, which lost 6 bases and 3 bases, there was a span of 14 bases. The CDR3 here is CASSPQMGKETQYF. For the CDR3, the DNA is TGTGCCAGCTCCCCCCAAATGGGGAAAGAGACCCAGTACTTC. The full variable domain, completed using reference TRBV18 and TRBJ2-5, is NAGVMQNPRHLVRRRGQEARLRCSPMKGHSHVYWYRQLPEEGLKFMVYLQKENIIDESGMPKERFSAEFPKEGPSILRIQQVVRGDSAAYFCASSPQMGKETQYFGPGTRLLVL.

Turning to this clonotype: A much larger clonotype is one base distant, so this may be a read error. V gene TRBV28 combines with J gene TRBJ2-7; 10 positions agree with TRBD1. Germline CDR1 and CDR2: MDHEN and SYDVKM. The CDR3 covers 17 residues. The DNA of the CDR3 is TGTGTCAGCAGTCATGAGGGGGGGACAGGGGCCCCCTACGAGCAGTACTTC. It codes for CVSSHEGGTGAPYEQYF.

This clonotype was counted only a few times. The rearrangement links TRBV9 to TRBJ2-4, with 7 nucleotides matching TRBD1. CDR3 length: 14 amino acids. CDR1 and CDR2 (germline): SGDLS, YYNGEE. V lost 7 bases and J lost 4; bases outside the gene matches: 8. The DNA for the CDR3 is TGTGCCAGCTCCCCGTCAGGGGGAAAAAACATTCAGTACTTC. It codes for CASSPSGGKNIQYF.

The CDR3 DNA reads as TGTGCCAGCAGTCCCGGGACAGGGGGGCTTAATGGCTACACCTTC. It yields the protein CASSPGTGGLNGYTF. The chain is built from TRBV27 and TRBJ1-2, with 11 bases that match TRBD1. Germline lookup yields CDR1 MNHEY and CDR2 SMNVEV (reference sequence). J lost 6 bases, V lost 5 bases, and 8 bases had no gene match. CDR3 length: 15 amino acids.

The genes are TRBV6-6 and TRBJ2-7; D gene unclear. The V end lost 4 bases, the J end lost 2 bases, and 12 bases lay between the germline ends. The germline V gene has CDR1 MNHNY and CDR2 SVGAGI (reference sequence). The CDR3 contains 14 residues. This chain's CDR3 is CASSLGRITYEQYF. DNA for the CDR3: TGTGCCAGCAGTTTAGGACGGATTACCTACGAGCAGTACTTC.

This chain uses TRBV6-5 with TRBJ2-7; the D gene is possibly TRBD1 (6 bases). Germline V gene lookup returns CDR1 MNHEY and CDR2 SVGAGI. The CDR3 length is 13 residues. V lost 5 bases and J 10 bases, leaving 18 bases between the germline ends. The CDR3 DNA reads as TGTGCCAGCAGTACATCAGGGGTGGGGAAACAGTACTTC. It translates to CASSTSGVGKQYF.

The CDR3 sequence is CASSLTPDFTDTQYF. In DNA form, the CDR3 reads TGTGCCAGCAGCTTAACCCCGGATTTCACAGATACGCAGTATTTT. This chain connects TRBV7-3 to TRBJ2-3; D is unresolved. The germline V gene has CDR1 SGHTA and CDR2 FQGTGA. Deletions cut 0 bases from V and 2 bases from J, with 9 bases between. CDR3 size: 15 residues.

V and J are TRBV6-5 and TRBJ1-4; TRBD1 is a possible D gene (5 bases). With 7 bases removed from V and 6 bases from J, the gap between germline ends came to 15 bases. The CDR3 consists of 14 residues. Germline V gives CDR1 MNHEY, CDR2 SVGAGI. The CDR3 spells CASIRDLGDEKLFF. The CDR3, as DNA: TGTGCCAGCATTAGGGACCTGGGGGATGAAAAACTGTTTTTT.

The CDR3 sequence: CASRRSGGARNEQFF. In nucleotides, the CDR3 is TGTGCCAGCAGACGTAGCGGGGGGGCTCGTAATGAGCAGTTCTTC. The chain couples TRBV6-5 to TRBJ2-1, with TRBD2 matching 11 bases. Trimming removed 6 bases from V and 7 bases from J; junction bases left unmatched: 8. Germline CDR1 reads MNHEY; CDR2 reads SVGAGI. This CDR3 region has 15 residues.

The chain couples TRBV7-8 to TRBJ2-7; 8 bases align to TRBD1. The CDR3 has 14 residues. Unmatched junction bases numbered 5, after V lost 4 bases and J lost 3 bases. The germline V gene has CDR1 SGHVS and CDR2 FQNEAQ. The CDR3: CASSSWTGNYEQYF. CDR3 DNA sequence: TGTGCCAGCAGCTCCTGGACAGGGAACTACGAGCAGTACTTC.

The rearrangement links TRBV30 to TRBJ2-5; tentative D call: TRBD2 (6 bases). Trimming cost V 3 bases and J 11 bases, with 19 bases left between them. The CDR3 contains 13 residues. From germline, CDR1 is GTSNPN and CDR2 SVGIG (reference sequence). The CDR3 here is CAWRVSSAGEQYF. Written as DNA, the CDR3 is TGTGCCTGGAGGGTATCTAGCGCTGGTGAGCAGTACTTC. Full variable domain (outside the CDR3, taken from reference TRBV30 and TRBJ2-5): SQTIHQWPATLVQPVGSPLSLECTVEGTSNPNLYWYRQAAGRGLQLLFYSVGIGQISSEVPQNLSASRPQDRQFILSSKKLLLSDSGFYLCAWRVSSAGEQYFGPGTRLLVL.

This clonotype was detected only a few times. V gene TRBV27 combines with J gene TRBJ2-7, with 7 bases identical to TRBD2. J was trimmed by 7 bases and V by 5 bases; bases with no gene match: 8. This CDR3 comprises 13 residues. Germline V gene data show CDR1 as MNHEY and CDR2 as SMNVEV (reference sequence). CDR3 region: CASSPHSGGEQYF. The CDR3 DNA reads TGTGCCAGCAGTCCCCACTCGGGAGGAGAGCAGTACTTC.

The chain links TRBV2 to TRBJ1-5; 9 positions match TRBD1. The V and J ends lost 5 bases and 7 bases, in that order; junction bases with no gene match: 9. Germline V gene data show CDR1 as SNHLY and CDR2 as FYNNEI. The CDR3 is made up of 15 amino acids. CDR3 coding DNA: TGTGCCAGCAGTCCCGGGACAGGGAACTTCCAGCCCCAGCATTTT. This codes for CASSPGTGNFQPQHF.

This chain links TRBV7-9 with TRBJ2-5; perhaps TRBD2 as D (7 bases). The ends were cut back, 6 bases at V and 1 base at J, with 12 bases in the middle. The germline CDR1 and CDR2 sequences are SEHNR and FQNEAQ (reference sequence). CDR3 length equals 14 residues. CDR3 amino acids: CASSMGGLQETQYF. The DNA of the CDR3 is TGTGCCAGCAGTATGGGGGGGCTCCAAGAGACCCAGTACTTC.